These 15 T cell receptor beta chains share one sample of origin, sequenced in a study of blood T cells in healthy people across ages. Together with a sample-barcoded 5' primer, a J-beta primer mix was included in a second PCR lasting about 6 to 11 cycles. TCRdb reprocessed the 5' RACE reads via MiXCR and lists one record per CDR3 protein. The profile shows approximately 960,000 distinct CDR3 sequences, almost 30% of them singletons. The same sample was also used in a study of T cells of mothers and their children.

Specimen: blood. The receptors stem from a woman in her thirties or forties in good health.

The chain links TRBV28 to TRBJ2-7; 8 positions agree with TRBD1. The germline gives CDR1 MDHEN, CDR2 SYDVKM. The CDR3 runs 16 residues. Trimming took 4 bases from V and 1 from J; bases not matched to a gene: 9. The CDR3 reads CASSSYHRGESYEQYF. CDR3 DNA: TGTGCCAGCAGTTCCTACCACAGGGGGGAATCCTACGAGCAGTACTTC.

The chain employs TRBV5-1 and TRBJ2-1; D gene unclear. The CDR3 length is 15 residues. V lost 0 bases and J 5 bases, leaving 12 bases between the germline ends. CDR1 is SGHRS, CDR2 YFSETQ, per germline. The CDR3 sequence is CASSLEYLFDNEQFF. The CDR3 DNA sequence: TGCGCCAGCAGCTTGGAGTACCTTTTCGACAATGAGCAGTTCTTC.

The sample holds a few counts of this clonotype. The chain carries TRBV4-3 and TRBJ2-7; TRBD1 matches at 8 bases. In germline, CDR1 is LGHNA, CDR2 YSLEER. The CDR3 runs 14 residues. V lost 2 bases to trimming and J lost 6 bases; unmatched junction nucleotides: 6. CDR3: CASSQKAGGTEQYF. DNA for the CDR3: TGCGCCAGCAGCCAAAAGGCAGGGGGCACCGAGCAGTACTTC.

A word on this clonotype: This clone may be a read error of a much larger clone one base away. The chain links TRBV29-1 to TRBJ2-4; 9 bases agree with TRBD1. The CDR3 extends over 15 amino acids. CDR1 is SQVTM, CDR2 ANQGSEA, per germline. Unmatched junction bases numbered 18, after V lost 5 bases and J lost 13 bases. The CDR3 reads CSVLHQTGGGNEQYF. The CDR3 region has the DNA TGCAGCGTTCTCCACCAGACAGGGGGAGGCAATGAGCAGTACTTC.

The genes are TRBV4-1 and TRBJ1-6; the match to TRBD1 covers 10 bases. Trimming took 0 bases from V and 0 from J; bases not matched to a gene: 2. This CDR3 region has 18 residues. CDR1 MGHRA and CDR2 YSYEKL come from the germline V gene. Here the CDR3 reads CASSQERTGGSYNSPLHF. As DNA, the CDR3 is TGCGCCAGCAGCCAAGAGAGGACAGGGGGCTCCTATAATTCACCCCTCCACTTT.

This clonotype was picked up a small number of times. The rearrangement joins TRBV28 to TRBJ2-7; TRBD1 matches at 7 bases. Germline CDR1 MDHEN, CDR2 SYDVKM. The trim removed 7 bases at V and 2 bases at J, leaving 8 bases unmatched. CDR3 length: 14 amino acids. Here the CDR3 DNA reads TGTGCCAGCACTTTTAGGGGGCCCCCCTACGAGCAGTACTTC. It codes for CASTFRGPPYEQYF.

In this sample, this clonotype turned up a few times. A much larger clone differs by one base, so this may be a read error. The chain is built from TRBV7-9 and TRBJ1-2; no definite D call. Germline assignment: CDR1 SEHNR and CDR2 FQNEAQ (reference sequence). The CDR3 contains 12 residues. The CDR3 reads CAGSLADHGYTF. The CDR3, as DNA: TGTGCCGGCAGCTTAGCGGACCATGGCTACACCTTC.

There are many counts of this clonotype. The chain joins TRBV5-1 to TRBJ2-7; 8 bases map to TRBD2. Germline CDR1 SGHRS, CDR2 YFSETQ. V lost 6 bases and J lost 6; bases outside the gene matches: 8. The CDR3 length is 13 residues. The CDR3 loop reads CASNDPGGREQYF. The CDR3 DNA is TGCGCCAGCAACGACCCGGGGGGGCGCGAGCAGTACTTC.

The sample holds a few counts of this clonotype. A much larger clonotype is one base distant, so this may be a read error. The chain is built from TRBV9 and TRBJ2-3, with D perhaps matching TRBD2 (5 bases). The CDR3 length is 14 residues. Germline assignment: CDR1 SGDLS and CDR2 YYNGEE. CDR3 coding DNA: TGTGCCAGCAGCGTAGAAAGCCCTGGAGGTACGCGGTATTTT. It encodes CASSVESPGGTRYF.

This chain connects TRBV7-8 to TRBJ1-1, with D unresolved. V lost 2 bases and J 1 base, leaving 8 bases between the germline ends. CDR3 length: 14 amino acids. The V gene's germline CDR1 is SGHVS and CDR2 FQNEAQ. The CDR3 DNA reads TGTGCCAGCAGCTTAAAAAGGCAGAACACTGAAGCTTTCTTT. It encodes CASSLKRQNTEAFF.

Concerning this clonotype itself: One end of the junction fails to match germline, which may point to a read error. The rearrangement uses TRBV9 and TRBJ2-7; 9 bases match TRBD1. The CDR3 length is 15 residues. From germline, CDR1 is SGDLS and CDR2 YYNGEE. The CDR3 region is CASSVEDRGSYGQYF. In DNA, the CDR3 is TGTGCCAGCAGCGTAGAGGACAGGGGCTCCTACGGGCAGTACTTC.

This clonotype has only a few counts. The chain employs TRBV5-1 and TRBJ2-1, with TRBD1 identical over 7 bases. Germline CDR1 reads SGHRS; CDR2 reads YFSETQ. The trim removed 4 bases at V and 4 bases at J, leaving 5 bases unmatched. The CDR3 runs to 14 residues. CDR3 amino acids: CASSKGQQYNEQFF. The CDR3 DNA is TGCGCCAGCAGCAAGGGACAGCAATACAATGAGCAGTTCTTC.

This rearrangement joins TRBV5-1 to TRBJ2-7, with TRBD1 identical over 7 bases. This CDR3 region has 17 residues. The J segment lost 3 bases and the V segment lost 1 base, leaving 13 bases of the junction unmatched. CDR1 and CDR2 from the germline V gene are SGHRS and YFSETQ. CDR3 in amino acids: CASSLQGDSPSHYEQYF. The CDR3 DNA reads as TGCGCCAGCAGCTTGCAGGGGGACAGCCCGTCCCACTACGAGCAGTACTTC.

This clonotype was recorded at least ten times. The J gene is TRBJ2-4, the V gene TRBV27, with D possibly TRBD1 on 7 matching bases. The V gene lost 3 bases and the J gene lost 3 bases, with 15 bases spanning the gap. The CDR3 has 16 amino acids. CDR1 is MNHEY, CDR2 SMNVEV, per germline (reference sequence). The CDR3 DNA sequence: TGTGCCAGCAGTTTCTATCCCAGGGGGGACAAAAACATTCAGTACTTC. This codes for CASSFYPRGDKNIQYF.

The chain joins TRBV24-1 to TRBJ2-3; D remains ambiguous. Looked up from germline, CDR1 is KGHDR and CDR2 is SFDVKD. V lost 2 bases to trimming and J lost 3 bases, with 11 bases between them. The CDR3 is 15 amino acids. In DNA form, the CDR3 reads TGTGCCACCAGTGATTCCCGGGCGGAGACAGATACGCAGTATTTT. Protein sequence: CATSDSRAETDTQYF.